This T cell receptor (beta chain) comes out of a study of T cell repertoires in cytomegalovirus infection. The wider study: Both a matching HLA type and CMV infection were indicated by public TCR beta signatures.

TCRdb processed the reads anew with MiXCR; each CDR3 protein has one entry. This table has about 300,000 distinct CDR3 sequences, roughly 9.3% appearing once. The study, taken as a whole, reports: The study found HLA-C-restricted CMV-specific TCR beta clonotypes dominating the ex vivo response.

A remark on this clonotype: Its antigen is currently unknown.

Sequencing input: PBMCs. The sequence was obtained from a human donor in good health (CMV status not recorded). Some clones in this sample may be carry-over from other donors' samples.

The CDR3, as DNA: TGTGCCAGCACCGGACAGGGTGGCACTGAAGCTTTCTTT. Residues: CASTGQGGTEAFF. V is TRBV5-5 and J is TRBJ1-1; 8 bases match TRBD1. Germline-derived CDR1 and CDR2 are SGHKS and YYEKEE (reference sequence). This CDR3 contains 13 residues. The V segment lost 6 bases and the J segment 4 bases; nucleotides outside the gene matches: 5.